A single sample is the source of the 18 T cell receptor beta chains below, sequenced in a study of blood T cell repertoires in COVID-19. TCRdb's table, derived via immunoSEQ multiplex PCR, lists solely in-frame clones and lacks some. The sample records 90,000 to 120,000 clones, around nine tenths being singletons. The material sequenced was peripheral blood. Source of these receptors: a woman in her 30s with acute or convalescent COVID-19.

J is TRBJ2-5 and V is TRBV13; 8 bases align to TRBD2. Germline loops: CDR1 PRHDT, CDR2 FYEKMQ (reference sequence). The CDR3 sequence is 15 residues long. V lost 1 base and J lost 5; bases outside the gene matches: 6. The CDR3 DNA is TGTGCCAGCAGCTTAGAAGGGAGCGGGGGCGAGACCCAGTACTTC. This encodes CASSLEGSGGETQYF.

The rearrangement uses TRBV7-9 and TRBJ2-7, with a weak D call TRBD2 (6 bases). From germline, CDR1 is SEHNR and CDR2 FQNEAQ (reference sequence). CDR3 length equals 12 residues. The ends were cut back, 5 bases at V and 6 bases at J, with 11 bases in the middle. The CDR3 region has the DNA TGTGCCAGCAGCCTCCCCGGGGGCGAGCAGTACTTC. This encodes CASSLPGGEQYF.

The rearrangement joins TRBV11-2 to TRBJ1-2; D perhaps matches TRBD1 (6 bases). Germline CDR1 is SGHAT and CDR2 is FQNNGV. The CDR3 length is 16 residues. Trimming left V 0 bases short and J 0 bases short, with 11 bases between. This CDR3 is CASSLDHWGPNYGYTF. The DNA of the CDR3 is TGTGCCAGCAGCTTAGATCACTGGGGGCCTAACTATGGCTACACCTTC.

The V and J genes are TRBV10-3 and TRBJ1-2; the D gene is possibly TRBD1 (6 bases). V lost 6 bases and J 6 bases, leaving 14 bases between the germline ends. The CDR3 contains 13 residues. Germline-derived CDR1 and CDR2 are ENHRY and SYGVKD. CDR3 bases: TGTGCCATCAGGGGTGCAGGGGATAATGGCTACACCTTC. This translates into CAIRGAGDNGYTF.

The chain couples TRBV6-5 to TRBJ1-2; 8 bases agree with TRBD1. CDR3 length equals 13 residues. The ends lost 5 bases at V and 4 bases at J; junction bases unmatched: 3. Germline V gene data show CDR1 as MNHEY and CDR2 as SVGAGI. The CDR3 loop is CASSQGAGYGYTF. The CDR3 DNA follows: TGTGCCAGCAGTCAGGGGGCTGGCTATGGCTACACCTTC.

The rearrangement joins TRBV6-2 or TRBV6-3 to TRBJ1-2, with D hard to call. This CDR3 has 12 residues. The V and J ends lost 6 bases and 7 bases respectively, with 12 bases between them. The germline V gene encodes CDR1 MNHEY and CDR2 SVGEGT. In DNA, the CDR3 is TGTGCCAGCAGCCACGGGGAGGCTGGCTACACCTTC. It yields the protein CASSHGEAGYTF.

CDR3 nucleotides: TGTGCCTGGAGTGATGGACACGGCGATCAGCCCCAGCATTTT. Translated, it gives CAWSDGHGDQPQHF. The rearrangement joins TRBV30 to TRBJ1-5, with D tentatively TRBD1 (5 bases). V was cut by 1 base and J by 5 bases, with 12 bases left in between. The CDR3 extends over 14 amino acids. Germline CDR1 and CDR2: GTSNPN and SVGIG (reference sequence).

CDR3 protein: CASSLRWGDGYTF. The DNA for the CDR3 is TGCGCCAGCAGTCTACGGTGGGGCGATGGCTACACCTTC. The gene calls are TRBV10-2 and TRBJ1-2; possible D gene TRBD1, 5 bases. Germline V gene data show CDR1 as WSHSY and CDR2 as SAAADI. The V end lost 5 bases, the J end lost 6 bases, and 13 bases lay between the germline ends. This CDR3 region has 13 residues.

A few counts support this clone. The rearrangement uses TRBV5-1 and TRBJ1-1, with D uncertain. V was cut by 0 bases and J by 2 bases, with 5 bases left in between. The germline CDR1 and CDR2 sequences are SGHRS and YFSETQ. The CDR3 has 13 amino acids. The CDR3 DNA follows: TGCGCCAGCAGCTTGGATTATAACACTGAAGCTTTCTTT. It specifies CASSLDYNTEAFF.

This chain connects TRBV6-5 to TRBJ2-1; 7 positions match TRBD2. V trimming: 6 bases; J trimming: 4 bases; junction bases outside the gene matches: 6. CDR1 is MNHEY, CDR2 SVGAGI, per germline. The CDR3 is made up of 14 amino acids. For the CDR3, the DNA is TGTGCCAGCAGCAGGCGGGAGACTTACAATGAGCAGTTCTTC. It translates to CASSRRETYNEQFF.

V and J are TRBV7-9 and TRBJ2-3, with D perhaps TRBD1 (6 bases). The CDR3 is made up of 16 amino acids. Germline CDR1 is SEHNR and CDR2 is FQNEAQ (reference sequence). V shed 5 bases and J shed 2 bases, with 17 bases lying between them. The CDR3 sequence: CASSPTGPRDTDTQYF. CDR3 nucleotide sequence: TGTGCCAGCAGCCCGACAGGCCCACGAGACACAGATACGCAGTATTTT.

The V call is TRBV7-8, the J call TRBJ1-5; D may be TRBD1 (6 bases). The CDR3 is 14 residues long. Between the trimmed V and J ends, which lost 8 bases and 4 bases, there was a span of 15 bases. Germline V gene lookup returns CDR1 SGHVS and CDR2 FQNEAQ. The CDR3 nucleotides are TGTGCCAGCCGGTTGGGGGCAGCTAATCAGCCCCAGCATTTT. Translating it yields CASRLGAANQPQHF.

CDR3 DNA sequence: TGTGCCAGCAGCTCCGCCCGACTAGCGGAGTACGAGCAGTACTTC. Amino acids: CASSSARLAEYEQYF. This rearrangement joins TRBV7-8 to TRBJ2-7, with TRBD2 matching 9 bases. The germline gives CDR1 SGHVS, CDR2 FQNEAQ. V lost 4 bases and J lost 4; bases outside the gene matches: 8. The CDR3 length is 15 residues.

The V gene is TRBV5-4, the J gene TRBJ2-5, with D possibly TRBD1 on 5 matching bases. Trimming removed 0 bases at V and 5 bases at J, with 14 bases between. The germline CDR1 and CDR2 sequences are SGHNT and YYREEE (reference sequence). This CDR3 has 15 residues. DNA for the CDR3: TGTGCCAGCAGCTTGGAACAGGTGTACGGGGAGACCCAGTACTTC. It yields the protein CASSLEQVYGETQYF.

This clone appeared once. The genes are TRBV19 and TRBJ2-7; 11 positions agree with TRBD1. CDR3 size: 16 residues. V shed 1 base and J 4 bases; nucleotides not matched to a gene: 6. CDR1 and CDR2 (germline): LNHDA, SQIVND (reference sequence). The CDR3 bases are TGTGCCAGTAGTATAGTAGTAGGACAGGGGGCTTACGAGCAGTACTTC. It translates to CASSIVVGQGAYEQYF.

V gene TRBV29-1 combines with J gene TRBJ2-7; TRBD1 agrees at 10 bases. The CDR3 extends over 14 amino acids. Germline values: CDR1 SQVTM, CDR2 ANQGSEA. The ends lost 5 bases at V and 4 bases at J; junction bases unmatched: 8. Here the CDR3 DNA reads TGCAGCGTTTTGACAGGGGGCAAGACTTACGAGCAGTACTTC. This encodes CSVLTGGKTYEQYF.

This clone was seen a handful of times. The chain uses TRBV12-5 and TRBJ1-1, with a possible D match to TRBD1 (5 bases). CDR1 and CDR2 from the germline V gene are LGHNT and FRNRAP. The CDR3 totals 15 residues. Trimming shortened V by 5 bases and J by 0 bases, and 13 bases separated the two germline ends. The CDR3 loop reads CASGPLTVMNTEAFF. The CDR3 region has the DNA TGTGCTAGTGGTCCTTTGACAGTTATGAACACTGAAGCTTTCTTT.

This clone was seen only a few times. The chain uses TRBV7-9 and TRBJ2-1; TRBD2 agrees at 11 bases. CDR1 is SEHNR, CDR2 FQNEAQ, per germline (reference sequence). The CDR3 runs to 16 residues. V lost 5 bases and J lost 6; bases outside the gene matches: 9. The DNA for the CDR3 is TGTGCCAGCAGCGCCAATAGCGGGAGGGATAGCAATGAGCAGTTCTTC. Its translation: CASSANSGRDSNEQFF.